Each of the 18 T cell receptor beta chains below was sequenced from the same sample in a study of cytomegalovirus exposure and HLA in healthy donors. The protocol was immunoSEQ multiplex PCR, while the TCRdb copy is restricted to in-frame clones and leaves out a portion. Of 70,000 to 90,000 clones in the sample, approximately 80% were seen once. The source material was PBMCs. The receptors originated from a man in his thirties or forties in good health and CMV-seronegative.

The chain recombines TRBV27 with TRBJ2-1; the D is unclear. From germline, CDR1 is MNHEY and CDR2 SMNVEV (reference sequence). The CDR3 length is 12 residues. The V and J ends lost 5 bases and 5 bases respectively, with 7 bases between them. CDR3 DNA: TGTGCCAGCAGTCTTAACAACAATGAGCAGTTCTTC. Residues: CASSLNNNEQFF.

The chain employs TRBV28 and TRBJ1-6; 7 bases fit TRBD1. This CDR3 region has 15 residues. CDR1 MDHEN and CDR2 SYDVKM come from the germline V gene. The trim removed 4 bases at V and 9 bases at J, leaving 9 bases unmatched. CDR3 region: CASSSQDRVRSPLHF. CDR3 bases: TGTGCCAGCAGTTCCCAAGACAGGGTTCGTTCACCCCTCCACTTT.

This clone was picked up a small number of times. This rearrangement joins TRBV7-3 to TRBJ2-2; D is possibly TRBD2 (6 bases). The germline CDR1 and CDR2 sequences are SGHTA and FQGTGA. This CDR3 spans 17 amino acids. V lost 5 bases and J 2 bases, leaving 18 bases between the germline ends. Here the CDR3 reads CASSASLGGLNTGELFF. The DNA for the CDR3 is TGTGCCAGCAGCGCCTCCTTGGGGGGTCTTAACACCGGGGAGCTGTTTTTT.

This clone occurred once. The rearrangement links TRBV4-2 to TRBJ2-7; D is unresolved. The ends were cut back, 0 bases at V and 1 base at J, with 10 bases in the middle. Germline assignment: CDR1 LGHNA and CDR2 YNFKEQ. The CDR3 spans 15 residues. CDR3 sequence reads: CASSQEEQLSYEQYF. CDR3 nucleotide sequence: TGTGCCAGCAGCCAAGAAGAACAGCTATCCTACGAGCAGTACTTC.

This chain uses TRBV7-9 with TRBJ1-5, with unresolved D. CDR3 length: 18 amino acids. Germline-derived CDR1 and CDR2 are SEHNR and FQNEAQ (reference sequence). With 0 bases removed from V and 4 bases from J, the gap between germline ends came to 19 bases. The CDR3 nucleotides read TGTGCCAGCAGCTTAGCCTCCTTGCGGGATACTAGGAATCAGCCCCAGCATTTT. Translated: CASSLASLRDTRNQPQHF.

This chain connects TRBV5-4 to TRBJ2-3, with 11 bases matching TRBD2. The CDR3 covers 17 residues. Trimming cost V 4 bases and J 2 bases; bases outside gene matches: 9. Germline loops: CDR1 SGHNT, CDR2 YYREEE (reference sequence). Written as DNA, the CDR3 is TGTGCCAGCAGCGGAGCACTAGCGGGGGCTCTCACAGATACGCAGTATTTT. Translation: CASSGALAGALTDTQYF.

The rearrangement joins TRBV21-1 to TRBJ1-1. TRBV21-1 is given as a pseudogene. CDR3 length equals 12 residues. CDR3 sequence reads: CASSKRDTEAFF. CDR3 in DNA: TGTGCCAGCAGCAAACGAGACACTGAAGCTTTCTTT.

J is TRBJ1-1 and V is TRBV7-5; the D call TRBD1 from the table was never checked on the DNA. TRBV7-5 is recorded as a pseudogene. The CDR3 is 18 residues long. Here the CDR3 DNA reads TGTGTCAGAAGCTCTCCCGGGGGGACAGGGGTCTCGAGCACTGAAGCTTTCTTT. This translates into CVRSSPGGTGVSSTEAFF.

V is TRBV2 and J is TRBJ2-7; 7 bases are shared with TRBD1. CDR1 SNHLY and CDR2 FYNNEI come from the germline V gene. The CDR3 contains 13 residues. V lost 2 bases and J lost 4; bases outside the gene matches: 2. In DNA form, the CDR3 reads TGTGCCAGCAGTGAAACAGGGGTATACGAGCAGTACGTC. Amino acid sequence: CASSETGVYEQYV.

This clone was counted once. This rearrangement joins TRBV4-1 to TRBJ2-2; 7 nucleotides line up with TRBD2. V shed 3 bases, J shed 0 bases, and the junction held 7 bases outside the gene matches. Germline CDR1 is MGHRA and CDR2 is YSYEKL. This CDR3 has 17 amino acids. This CDR3 reads CASSHLLAAANTGELFF. The CDR3 coding sequence is TGCGCCAGCAGCCACCTTCTAGCGGCAGCGAACACCGGGGAGCTGTTTTTT.

The chain uses TRBV29-1 and TRBJ1-3; a possible D gene is TRBD1 (5 bases). The CDR3 has 14 amino acids. V was trimmed by 4 bases and J by 4 bases, leaving 14 bases between them. Germline loops: CDR1 SQVTM, CDR2 ANQGSEA. The CDR3 DNA reads TGCAGCGTTGTTCGGGGCGCGGGGGGAAACACCATATATTTT. It specifies CSVVRGAGGNTIYF. The variable domain in full, completed from reference TRBV29-1 and TRBJ1-3, reads SAVISQKPSRDICQRGTSLTIQCQVDSQVTMMFWYRQQPGQSLTLIATANQGSEATYESGFVIDKFPISRPNLTFSTLTVSNMSPEDSSIYLCSVVRGAGGNTIYFGEGSWLTVV.

A note on this clone: A read error may produce the germline difference seen at one junction end. The chain uses TRBV19 and TRBJ1-2; no firm D call. Germline CDR1 and CDR2: LNHDA and SQIVND (reference sequence). CDR3 size: 13 residues. The chain's CDR3 is CASSLERNYGYTF. CDR3 nucleotides: TGTGCCAGTAGTCTAGAACGGAACTATGGCTACACCTTC.

J is TRBJ2-2 and V is TRBV19; D gene ambiguous. The CDR3 consists of 14 residues. V dropped 3 bases and J dropped 4 bases, with 9 bases sitting between them. Germline values: CDR1 LNHDA, CDR2 SQIVND (reference sequence). The CDR3 DNA is TGTGCCAGTAGTATGAAGTCCGGCACCGGGGAGCTGTTTTTT. This sequence encodes CASSMKSGTGELFF.

On this clone: A read error may produce the germline difference seen at one junction end. The V gene is TRBV7-7, the J gene TRBJ2-1; D may be TRBD2 (5 bases). CDR3 length: 13 amino acids. Germline CDR1 and CDR2: SSHAT and FNYEAQ (reference sequence). The CDR3 DNA reads as TGTGCTAGCAGCTTAGACTACTACAATGAGCAGTTCTTC. This translates into CASSLDYYNEQFF.

This chain uses TRBV9 with TRBJ2-1; perhaps TRBD2 as D (6 bases). The length of the CDR3 is 14 residues. Trimming took 3 bases from V and 5 from J, leaving 12 bases between them. The germline V gene has CDR1 SGDLS and CDR2 YYNGEE. For the CDR3, the DNA is TGTGCCAGCAGCGATCGGGAGCTCCACAATGAGCAGTTCTTC. Protein: CASSDRELHNEQFF. Full variable domain (outside the CDR3, taken from reference TRBV9 and TRBJ2-1): DSGVTQTPKHLITATGQRVTLRCSPRSGDLSVYWYQQSLDQGLQFLIQYYNGEERAKGNILERFSAQQFPDLHSELNLSSLELGDSALYFCASSDRELHNEQFFGPGTRLTVL.

Notes on this clone: Additional DNA sequences in this sample encode the identical CDR3. The genes are TRBV30 and TRBJ1-2, with D possibly matching TRBD1 (5 bases). Germline V CDR1 and CDR2: GTSNPN, SVGIG (reference sequence). Trimming pared 0 bases from V and 2 bases from J, leaving 7 bases between. The length of the CDR3 is 13 residues. CDR3 sequence (DNA): TGTGCCTGGAGTGTTAAGGGGAACTATGGCTACACCTTC. Translated: CAWSVKGNYGYTF.

The rearrangement links TRBV2 to TRBJ1-2; 9 bases align to TRBD1. V lost 7 bases, J lost 7 bases, and 7 bases stayed unmatched. Germline loops: CDR1 SNHLY, CDR2 FYNNEI. This CDR3 has 13 residues. CDR3 sequence (DNA): TGTGCCAGCACAGTGGACAGGGGTAGTGGCTACACCTTC. This sequence encodes CASTVDRGSGYTF. The full variable domain, completed using reference TRBV2 and TRBJ1-2, is EPEVTQTPSHQVTQMGQEVILRCVPISNHLYFYWYRQILGQKVEFLVSFYNNEISEKSEIFDDQFSVERPDGSNFTLKIRSTKLEDSAMYFCASTVDRGSGYTFGSGTRLTVV.

The CDR3 DNA reads TGTGCCAGCAGTAGGGACCGGGGGGGAGGCTACACCTTC. Its protein product is CASSRDRGGGYTF. This chain uses TRBV11-2 with TRBJ1-2; D may be TRBD1 (5 bases). The CDR3 has 13 amino acids. The germline V and J ends were trimmed by 6 bases and 8 bases, with 16 bases remaining between them. The V gene's germline CDR1 is SGHAT and CDR2 FQNNGV.